A selection of T cell receptor beta chains follows, all from one sample in a study of lymphopenia after photon versus proton radiotherapy. This table comes from immunoSEQ multiplex PCR, and its TCRdb copy is limited to in-frame clones, with some not included. The sample consists of tens of thousands of clones, roughly 80% of them appearing once. The material sequenced was peripheral blood, taken from a patient treated with proton-based radiotherapy. Source of these receptors: a man aged 55-75 years with pancreatic cancer. Both conserved end residues are part of each CDR3.

j_call: TRBJ2-3
v_call: TRBV7-2
cdr3_aa: CASSPRREDTQYF

j_call: TRBJ2-5
v_call: TRBV9
cdr3_aa: CASSANKRGGETQYF

j_call: TRBJ2-3
v_call: TRBV30
cdr3_aa: CAWNQQARTDTQYF

j_call: TRBJ2-2
v_call: TRBV11-3
cdr3_aa: CASRGGELFF

j_call: TRBJ2-1
v_call: TRBV18
cdr3_aa: CASSPGLDDEQFF

j_call: TRBJ2-7
v_call: TRBV19
cdr3_aa: CASSIEGGYEQYF

j_call: TRBJ2-5
v_call: TRBV7-9
cdr3_aa: CASSLPTRRVWETQYF

j_call: TRBJ1-1
v_call: TRBV6-6
cdr3_aa: CASTPDTNTEAFF

j_call: TRBJ2-2
v_call: TRBV19
cdr3_aa: CASSISGELFF

j_call: TRBJ1-1
v_call: TRBV19
cdr3_aa: CASSISMGATEAFF

j_call: TRBJ1-1
v_call: TRBV7-9
cdr3_aa: CASRHNRARNTEAFF

j_call: TRBJ1-1
v_call: TRBV10-3
cdr3_aa: CAISETGTVNTEAFF

j_call: TRBJ1-5
v_call: TRBV28
cdr3_aa: CASSGGQGVIGNQPQHF

j_call: TRBJ1-5
v_call: TRBV4-1
cdr3_aa: CASSPQGSRAHSNQPQHF

j_call: TRBJ1-2
v_call: TRBV7-3
cdr3_aa: CASSSGQGHYGYTF

j_call: TRBJ2-3
v_call: TRBV7-9
cdr3_aa: CASSLLAGGTPDTQYF

j_call: TRBJ1-3
v_call: TRBV28
cdr3_aa: CASSWQGARGNTIYF

j_call: TRBJ1-2
v_call: TRBV28
cdr3_aa: CASSLTGPGGYGYTF

j_call: TRBJ2-1
v_call: TRBV7-9
cdr3_aa: CASSLLASGIYNEQFF

j_call: TRBJ1-1
v_call: TRBV11-2
cdr3_aa: CASSLWAGTRSTEAFF

j_call: TRBJ1-3
v_call: TRBV28
cdr3_aa: CASNWGAKGNTIYF

j_call: TRBJ2-3
v_call: TRBV19
cdr3_aa: CASRAIGIFTDTQYF

j_call: TRBJ1-1
v_call: TRBV7-2
cdr3_aa: CASSLVQGMGTEAFF

j_call: TRBJ2-2
v_call: TRBV4-1
cdr3_aa: CASSHSTGELFF

j_call: TRBJ2-7
v_call: TRBV19
cdr3_aa: CASSIVGTGGNEQYF

j_call: TRBJ2-2
v_call: TRBV7-9
cdr3_aa: CASSRTALGGELFF

j_call: TRBJ1-1
v_call: TRBV4-2
cdr3_aa: CASSREGTPDTEAFF

j_call: TRBJ2-1
v_call: TRBV28
cdr3_aa: CASSTSRDEQFF

j_call: TRBJ2-3
v_call: TRBV4-2
cdr3_aa: CASSRSGSTDTQYF

j_call: TRBJ2-4
v_call: TRBV19
cdr3_aa: CASSPPGGGVNIQYF

j_call: TRBJ2-2
v_call: TRBV5-4
cdr3_aa: CASSSRGGKEELFF

j_call: TRBJ1-2
v_call: TRBV27
cdr3_aa: CASSPADRDGYTF

j_call: TRBJ1-1
v_call: TRBV7-9
cdr3_aa: CASSQENTEAFF

j_call: TRBJ1-2
v_call: TRBV28
cdr3_aa: CASSLGTNYGYTF

j_call: TRBJ2-1
v_call: TRBV11-1
cdr3_aa: CASSLRLAAEQFF

j_call: TRBJ2-4
v_call: TRBV5-1
cdr3_aa: CASSLVGGGKNIQYF

j_call: TRBJ1-4
v_call: TRBV6-1
cdr3_aa: CASGPTGMGEKLFF

j_call: TRBJ2-3
v_call: TRBV19
cdr3_aa: CASRHLTSGARDTQYF

j_call: TRBJ1-2
v_call: TRBV20-1
cdr3_aa: CSASKTDGYTF

j_call: TRBJ2-5
v_call: TRBV28
cdr3_aa: CASSSHGTGQETQYF

j_call: TRBJ1-1
v_call: TRBV5-8
cdr3_aa: CASSLVQGLGTEAFF

j_call: TRBJ2-3
v_call: TRBV29-1
cdr3_aa: CSVLAGEGDTQYF

j_call: TRBJ2-5
v_call: TRBV7-2
cdr3_aa: CASTLPLREGRQETQYF

j_call: TRBJ2-1
v_call: TRBV9
cdr3_aa: CASSVDSGSYNEQFF

j_call: TRBJ1-2
v_call: TRBV6-1
cdr3_aa: CASSDGPLGYTF

j_call: TRBJ2-5
v_call: TRBV28
cdr3_aa: CASRRGGRETQYF

j_call: TRBJ2-7
v_call: TRBV7-6
cdr3_aa: CASSTTSGSSYEQYF

j_call: TRBJ2-5
v_call: TRBV11-2
cdr3_aa: CASSGKTGPETQYF

j_call: TRBJ2-1
v_call: TRBV2
cdr3_aa: CASGTSGSVYNEQFF

j_call: TRBJ2-1
v_call: TRBV5-1
cdr3_aa: CASTGTFHNEQFF

j_call: TRBJ1-2
v_call: TRBV28
cdr3_aa: CATLTGARSGYGYTF

j_call: TRBJ1-5
v_call: TRBV4-1
cdr3_aa: CASSQVGTSGGNQPQHF

j_call: TRBJ1-1
v_call: TRBV28
cdr3_aa: CASSFEGRGTEAFF

j_call: TRBJ2-1
v_call: TRBV5-1
cdr3_aa: CASSPSGHSYNEQFF

j_call: TRBJ2-2
v_call: TRBV7-2
cdr3_aa: CASSHAGGVLFF

j_call: TRBJ1-4
v_call: TRBV5-5
cdr3_aa: CASSLGRAEKLFF

j_call: TRBJ2-7
v_call: TRBV2
cdr3_aa: CASTQGELAAVYEQYF